Each of the 4 T cell receptor beta chains below was sequenced from the same sample in a study of CD8 T cells in ankylosing spondylitis. TCRdb redid the calling of the 5' RACE reads with MiXCR, one entry per CDR3 protein. The sample has 150,000 to 200,000 distinct CDR3 sequences, roughly 34% seen once. The specimen sequenced was synovial fluid, either unsorted or a sorted T cell fraction (not recorded which). These receptor sequences come from a male donor with ankylosing spondylitis.

V usage is TRBV6-5 and J usage is TRBJ2-3; 11 positions agree with TRBD2. V lost 4 bases, J lost 1 base, and 13 bases stayed unmatched. The CDR3 length is 19 residues. Germline loops: CDR1 MNHEY, CDR2 SVGAGI. The CDR3 region is CASSSRLAGTLQRTDTQYF. DNA of the CDR3: TGTGCCAGCAGTTCCCGACTAGCGGGGACCCTACAACGCACAGATACGCAGTATTTT.

This clonotype was detected many times. The chain carries TRBV20-1 and TRBJ2-7; 7 bases are shared with TRBD2. Germline values: CDR1 DFQATT, CDR2 SNEGSKA (reference sequence). The J segment lost 7 bases and the V segment lost 0 bases, leaving 12 bases of the junction unmatched. This CDR3 region has 15 residues. The CDR3 region is CSARDPSGPIGEQYF. The CDR3 DNA is TGCAGTGCTAGAGATCCTAGCGGCCCAATAGGGGAGCAGTACTTC.

This clonotype occurred many times. V is TRBV20-1 and J is TRBJ2-3, with 9 bases identical to TRBD2. The CDR3 contains 15 residues. Losses at the gene ends were 0 bases for V and 1 base for J; bases not matched to a gene: 2. Germline V gene data show CDR1 as DFQATT and CDR2 as SNEGSKA (reference sequence). CDR3 DNA: TGCAGTGCTAGAGACGCTAGCGGGGGCACAGATACGCAGTATTTT. Translation gives CSARDASGGTDTQYF.

This clonotype appeared a few times. The genes are TRBV15 and TRBJ1-5, with 8 bases lining up with TRBD1. With V trimmed by 0 bases and J by 5 bases, 15 bases remained unmatched. Germline V gives CDR1 LNHNV, CDR2 YYDKDF (reference sequence). This CDR3 is built from 19 residues. The DNA of the CDR3 is TGTGCCACCAGCAGAGAACGACAGGGGAACTTAGATTCGTATCAGCCCCAGCATTTT. It yields the protein CATSRERQGNLDSYQPQHF.